This entry lists 8 T cell receptor beta chains sequenced from one sample in a study of blood T cells in healthy people across ages. The second PCR ran roughly 7 to 11 cycles with a sample-barcoded 5' primer and J-beta primers. TCRdb itself ran the 5' RACE reads through MiXCR, one entry per CDR3 protein. The table includes around 1.5 million distinct CDR3 sequences, roughly 40% detected once. The sequenced material came from blood. These receptors all come from a woman aged 18-29 years in good health.

The chain uses TRBV28 and TRBJ2-5, with TRBD2 identical over 7 bases. This CDR3 region has 15 residues. Germline V gene data show CDR1 as MDHEN and CDR2 as SYDVKM. Trimming took 5 bases from V and 5 from J; bases not matched to a gene: 11. In nucleotides, the CDR3 is TGTGCCAGCAGTACGTCCCGGCAGGGAGGGGAGACCCAGTACTTC. It encodes CASSTSRQGGETQYF.

The chain combines TRBV12-3 or TRBV12-4 with TRBJ2-7, with 9 bases identical to TRBD2. V was clipped by 5 bases and J by 7 bases; unmatched bases: 12. CDR3 size: 15 residues. DNA of the CDR3: TGTGCCAGCAGTCATAGCGGGGGTGGCTCGGGTGAGCAGTACTTC. Its translation: CASSHSGGGSGEQYF.

V is TRBV6-5 and J is TRBJ1-1; D gene uncertain. The CDR3 is 12 residues long. V dropped 8 bases and J dropped 4 bases, with 11 bases sitting between them. Germline loops: CDR1 MNHEY, CDR2 SVGAGI. The CDR3 loop reads CASLGWSTEAFF. DNA for the CDR3: TGTGCCAGCTTAGGGTGGAGCACTGAAGCTTTCTTT.

This clonotype was observed a handful of times. For the CDR3, the DNA is TGCAGTGCTCGCAGTCAGCGGGACTACACAGATACGCAGTATTTT. The encoded protein is CSARSQRDYTDTQYF. The V gene is TRBV20-1, the J gene TRBJ2-3; 7 bases are a match to TRBD2. The V gene end was trimmed by 5 bases and the J gene end by 2 bases; junction bases not matched to a gene: 10. CDR3 size: 15 residues. CDR1 is DFQATT and CDR2 is SNEGSKA in the germline V gene (reference sequence).

The chain combines TRBV25-1 with TRBJ1-1; the D gene is possibly TRBD1 (6 bases). Germline-derived CDR1 and CDR2 are MGHDK and SYGVNS. Trimming removed 4 bases at V and 4 bases at J, with 10 bases between. The CDR3 has 13 amino acids. CDR3 loop: CASSVAGATEAFF. CDR3 sequence (DNA): TGTGCCAGCAGTGTGGCGGGGGCCACTGAAGCTTTCTTT. The full variable domain, completed using reference TRBV25-1 and TRBJ1-1, is EADIYQTPRYLVIGTGKKITLECSQTMGHDKMYWYQQDPGMELHLIHYSYGVNSTEKGDLSSESTVSRIRTEHFPLTLESARPSHTSQYLCASSVAGATEAFFGQGTRLTVV.

This chain links TRBV5-1 with TRBJ2-3, with 8 bases matching TRBD2. Per germline, CDR1 SGHRS and CDR2 YFSETQ. CDR3 size: 17 residues. With V trimmed by 1 base and J by 0 bases, 7 bases remained unmatched. The CDR3 sequence: CASSLSGGRTSTDTQYF. For the CDR3, the DNA is TGCGCCAGCAGCTTGTCGGGGGGGAGAACTAGCACAGATACGCAGTATTTT.

This clonotype was seen a few times. The chain combines TRBV9 with TRBJ2-7, with 7 bases lining up with TRBD2. J gave up 4 bases and V 2 bases, and 6 bases lay outside the gene matches. The CDR3 is 14 amino acids. From germline, CDR1 is SGDLS and CDR2 YYNGEE. In DNA form, the CDR3 reads TGTGCCAGCAGCGTGGGAGCGGGGCCGTACGAGCAGTACTTC. Translated, it gives CASSVGAGPYEQYF.

The CDR3 DNA sequence: TGTGCCAGCAGCTTTAGTAACGGGGTCTACAATGAGCAGTTCTTC. It translates to CASSFSNGVYNEQFF. The rearrangement joins TRBV11-2 to TRBJ2-1; D possibly corresponds to TRBD2 (5 bases). V was cut by 3 bases and J by 3 bases, with 12 bases left in between. The CDR3 has 15 amino acids. Germline assignment: CDR1 SGHAT and CDR2 FQNNGV.